Included here is one TCR beta chain sequence, with context. The CDR3 is made up of 15 amino acids. Germline V gene lookup returns CDR1 MGHDK and CDR2 SYGVNS. V dropped 1 base and J dropped 2 bases, with 9 bases sitting between them. Only in-frame clones appear in the TCRdb table, and some are missing; sequencing was by immunoSEQ multiplex PCR. This sample has about 38,000 clones; 80% to 95% occur once, and the top ten carry under 0.45%. The record originates from a study of T cell changes during pregnancy in multiple sclerosis. This receptor was identified in a female donor in good health, enrolled as a control in a pregnancy study. The input for sequencing was CD4+ T cells from peripheral blood mononuclear cells, taken after pregnancy. The chain carries TRBV25-1 and TRBJ1-3; no firm D call. The CDR3 here is CASSELAGTGNTIYF. CDR3 DNA sequence: TGTGCCAGCAGTGAATTGGCAGGTACTGGAAACACCATATATTTT. Full variable domain (remainder filled in from reference TRBV25-1 and TRBJ1-3): EADIYQTPRYLVIGTGKKITLECSQTMGHDKMYWYQQDPGMELHLIHYSYGVNSTEKGDLSSESTVSRIRTEHFPLTLESARPSHTSQYLCASSELAGTGNTIYFGEGSWLTVV.